The 13 T cell receptor beta chains below come from one sample, sequenced in a study. Library preparation for bulk TCR sequencing followed a modified SMART protocol. TCRdb redid the calling of the 5' RACE reads with MiXCR, one entry per CDR3 protein. Counted here are around 190 distinct CDR3 sequences, roughly 6% occurring once; the ten biggest clones make up 37%. This specimen consisted of gluten tetramer+ CD4+ T cells from blood or duodenal biopsy (not recorded which); whether cultured is not recorded, obtained while untreated, on a gluten-free diet, or during gluten challenge (not recorded which). These receptors were taken from a male donor with celiac disease.

This clonotype is judged hyperexpanded (1% or more). The chain employs TRBV20-1 and TRBJ1-1; D not certain. The V gene's germline CDR1 is DFQATT and CDR2 SNEGSKA (reference sequence). The CDR3 length is 12 residues. The V end was cut by 6 bases, the J end by 1 base, with 9 bases between. Here the CDR3 reads CSARTWNTEAFF. CDR3 coding DNA: TGCAGTGCCCGCACATGGAACACTGAAGCTTTCTTT.

With respect to this clonotype: A read error may produce the germline difference seen at one junction end. V gene TRBV20-1 combines with J gene TRBJ2-1; 7 bases are shared with TRBD2. This CDR3 contains 15 residues. Germline CDR1 is DFQATT and CDR2 is SNEGSKA (reference sequence). CDR3 sequence: CGARGLGGGAGEQFF. The CDR3 nucleotides are TGCGGTGCTAGAGGGCTGGGGGGGGGAGCAGGAGAGCAGTTCTTT.

This clonotype is labeled medium-sized (0.01 to 0.1%). The CDR3 coding sequence is TGTGCCAGCAGTGAAGGTGAAAACAGTGTATCGGGAGCCTACGAGCAGTACTTC. Protein: CASSEGENSVSGAYEQYF. The gene calls are TRBV6-1 and TRBJ2-7; D might be TRBD2 (6 bases). Germline CDR1 reads MNHNS; CDR2 reads SASEGT. V was trimmed by 1 base and J by 2 bases, leaving 21 bases between them. The CDR3 is 18 residues long.

This clonotype is labeled as large (0.1 to 1%). The chain couples TRBV29-1 to TRBJ2-2; 9 nucleotides line up with TRBD1. The CDR3 covers 13 residues. The germline gives CDR1 SQVTM, CDR2 ANQGSEA. V trimming: 7 bases; J trimming: 7 bases; junction bases outside the gene matches: 7. The CDR3 loop reads CSGGTGFSGELFF. In DNA form, the CDR3 reads TGCAGCGGGGGGACAGGGTTTAGCGGGGAGCTGTTTTTT.

By frequency in the sample, this clonotype is medium-sized. The chain carries TRBV20-1 and TRBJ2-1; TRBD2 matches at 14 bases. The junction had 7 bases not matched to a gene; V was cut back by 5 bases and J by 1 base. This CDR3 spans 17 amino acids. CDR1 is DFQATT, CDR2 SNEGSKA, per germline (reference sequence). The CDR3 sequence is CSASGTSGRGSYNEQFF. CDR3 in DNA: TGCAGTGCTTCCGGGACTAGCGGGAGAGGATCCTACAATGAGCAGTTCTTC.

As for this clonotype: This is likely a read error, given that the CDR3 carries no conserved phenylalanine or tryptophan at its end. The chain couples TRBV19 to TRBJ2-1; TRBD2 agrees at 8 bases. Per the germline V gene, CDR1 is LNHDA and CDR2 is SQIVND (reference sequence). The junction had 13 bases not matched to a gene; V was cut back by 6 bases and J by 0 bases. The CDR3 loop spans 18 amino acids. The CDR3 DNA is TGTGCCAGTAGCATCTACGCTCTAGCGGGTAGCTCCTACAATGAGCAGTTCTCC. It codes for CASSIYALAGSSYNEQFS.

Worth noting for this clonotype: A much more abundant neighbour one base away suggests this may be a read error. The genes are TRBV6-5 and TRBJ1-2; possible D gene TRBD1, 5 bases. Per the germline V gene, CDR1 is MNHEY and CDR2 is SVGAGI. Trimming cost V 2 bases and J 3 bases, with 13 bases left between them. CDR3 length equals 15 residues. CDR3 loop: CASSYGAVLDYGYTF. DNA for the CDR3: TGTGCCAGCAGTTACGGGGCAGTCCTCGACTATGGCTACACCTTC.

In its sample, this clonotype ranks as medium-sized. In DNA form, the CDR3 reads TGTGCCAGCAGCCCCCGGGGGGGGGGACAGGGGGGCGAGCAGTACTTC. Protein sequence: CASSPRGGGQGGEQYF. The chain has TRBV7-2 and TRBJ2-7, with 11 bases that match TRBD1. CDR3 size: 16 residues. From germline, CDR1 is SGHTA and CDR2 FQGNSA. With 5 bases clipped from V and 6 bases from J, the junction kept 12 bases outside the gene matches.

In its sample, this clonotype ranks as medium-sized. The genes are TRBV6-2 or TRBV6-3 and TRBJ2-1; TRBD2 agrees at 12 bases. The CDR3 totals 14 residues. After removal of 6 bases from V and 6 bases from J, the junction contained 3 bases not matched to a gene. Germline loops: CDR1 MNHEY, CDR2 SVGEGT. CDR3 sequence: CASRGLAGSNEQFF. CDR3 nucleotide sequence: TGTGCCAGCAGGGGACTAGCGGGTTCCAATGAGCAGTTCTTC.

There are a few counts of this clonotype. This may arise from a read error, as a much more abundant clone is one base away. V usage is TRBV5-6 and J usage is TRBJ1-3; TRBD1 is a possible D gene (6 bases). Germline-derived CDR1 and CDR2 are SGHDT and YYEEEE. The CDR3 contains 16 residues. CDR3 coding DNA: TGTGTCAGCAGCCGCCGACAGGAATACTCTGGAAACACCATATATTTT. Encoded protein: CVSSRRQEYSGNTIYF.

Relative to its sample, this clonotype is large (0.1 to 1%). The chain combines TRBV7-2 with TRBJ2-1; D remains ambiguous. The CDR3 runs 14 residues. The V gene lost 0 bases and the J gene lost 7 bases, with 10 bases spanning the gap. Per germline, CDR1 SGHTA and CDR2 FQGNSA. CDR3 DNA sequence: TGTGCCAGCAGCTTAGCATGGCAGATTAATGAGCAGTTCTTC. Translated, it gives CASSLAWQINEQFF.

This clonotype rates as large. V usage is TRBV5-1 and J usage is TRBJ2-7, with 12 bases lining up with TRBD1. The CDR3 consists of 13 residues. Germline trimming cut 3 bases from V and 12 bases from J; bases unmatched to any gene: 7. Germline values: CDR1 SGHRS, CDR2 YFSETQ. The CDR3 is CASSWGTGGALYF. In DNA, the CDR3 is TGCGCCAGCAGCTGGGGGACAGGGGGCGCTTTGTACTTC.

The chain uses TRBV29-1 and TRBJ2-5; D possibly matches TRBD1 or TRBD2 (5 bases each). The CDR3 has 15 residues. Trimming removed 3 bases at V and 5 bases at J, with 19 bases between. Germline CDR1 is SQVTM and CDR2 is ANQGSEA. The CDR3 region is CSVDTPGSWGETQYF. The DNA of the CDR3 is TGCAGCGTTGATACCCCGGGCTCATGGGGGGAGACCCAGTACTTC. The entire variable domain, with the rest obtained from reference TRBV29-1 and TRBJ2-5, is as follows: SAVISQKPSRDICQRGTSLTIQCQVDSQVTMMFWYRQQPGQSLTLIATANQGSEATYESGFVIDKFPISRPNLTFSTLTVSNMSPEDSSIYLCSVDTPGSWGETQYFGPGTRLLVL.